This T cell receptor beta chain was found in a study of Ad26.COV2.S vaccination and SARS-CoV-2 variants. Germline loops: CDR1 LNHDA, CDR2 SQIVND (reference sequence). The CDR3 is 14 residues long. V was cut by 2 bases and J by 1 base, with 7 bases left in between. Stated treatment: over 15 received Ad26.COV2.S at low or high dose, single or two shots; roughly 5 received placebo; per-sample allocation not given. Specimens were obtained on day 63 following the first vaccine or placebo injection. Boston hosted the donor, who was an adult aged 18-55 years. Method: immunoSEQ multiplex PCR; TCRdb's copy keeps in-frame clones and lacks some. Among approximately 340,000 clones, roughly 84% were seen once, and the ten largest hold 3.3%.

This chain connects TRBV19 to TRBJ2-3; a possible D gene is TRBD1 (6 bases). This receptor was obtained from a person aged 18-60 years who received the Ad26.COV2.S COVID-19 vaccine or a placebo. Sequenced material: peripheral blood, taken in a trial of Ad26.COV2.S vaccine versus placebo. CDR3 DNA sequence: TGTGCCAGTAGTATAAACAGGGGCACAGATACGCAGTATTTT. It codes for CASSINRGTDTQYF.